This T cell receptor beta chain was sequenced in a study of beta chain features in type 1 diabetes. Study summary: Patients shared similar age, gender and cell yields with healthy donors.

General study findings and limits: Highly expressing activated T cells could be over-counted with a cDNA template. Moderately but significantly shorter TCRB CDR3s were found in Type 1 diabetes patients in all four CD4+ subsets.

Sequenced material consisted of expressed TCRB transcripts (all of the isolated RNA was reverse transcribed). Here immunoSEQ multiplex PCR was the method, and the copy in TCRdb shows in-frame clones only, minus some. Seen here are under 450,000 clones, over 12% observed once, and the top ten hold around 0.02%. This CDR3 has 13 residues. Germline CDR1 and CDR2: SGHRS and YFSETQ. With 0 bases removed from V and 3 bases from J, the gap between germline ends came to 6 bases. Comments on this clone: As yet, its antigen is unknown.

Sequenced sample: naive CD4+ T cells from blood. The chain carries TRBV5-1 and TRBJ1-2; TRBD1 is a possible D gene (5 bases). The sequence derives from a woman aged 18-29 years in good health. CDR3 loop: CASSLEGDYGYTF. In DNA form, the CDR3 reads TGCGCCAGCAGCTTGGAAGGGGACTATGGCTACACCTTC.